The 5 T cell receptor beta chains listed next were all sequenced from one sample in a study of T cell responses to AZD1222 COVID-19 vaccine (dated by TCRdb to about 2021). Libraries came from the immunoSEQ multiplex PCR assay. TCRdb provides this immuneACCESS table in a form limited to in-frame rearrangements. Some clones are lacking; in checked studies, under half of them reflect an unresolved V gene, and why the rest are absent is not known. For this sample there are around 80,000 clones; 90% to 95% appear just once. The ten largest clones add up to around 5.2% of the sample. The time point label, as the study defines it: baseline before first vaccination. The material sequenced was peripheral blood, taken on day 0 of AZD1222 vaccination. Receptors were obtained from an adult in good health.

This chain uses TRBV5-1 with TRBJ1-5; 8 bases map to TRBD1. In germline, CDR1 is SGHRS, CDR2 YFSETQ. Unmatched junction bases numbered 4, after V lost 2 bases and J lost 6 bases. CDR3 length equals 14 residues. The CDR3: CASSLQGGGQPQHF. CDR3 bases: TGCGCCAGCAGCTTACAGGGGGGCGGTCAGCCCCAGCATTTT.

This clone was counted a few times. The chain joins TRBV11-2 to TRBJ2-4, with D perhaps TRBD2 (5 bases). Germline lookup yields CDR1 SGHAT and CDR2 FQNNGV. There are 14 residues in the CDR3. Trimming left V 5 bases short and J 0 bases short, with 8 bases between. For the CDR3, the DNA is TGTGCCAGCAGCGACGGGGAAGCCAAAAACATTCAGTACTTC. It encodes CASSDGEAKNIQYF. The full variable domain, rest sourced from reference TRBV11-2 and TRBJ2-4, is EAGVAQSPRYKIIEKRQSVAFWCNPISGHATLYWYQQILGQGPKLLIQFQNNGVVDDSQLPKDRFSAERLKGVDSTLKIQPAKLEDSAVYLCASSDGEAKNIQYFGAGTRLSVL.

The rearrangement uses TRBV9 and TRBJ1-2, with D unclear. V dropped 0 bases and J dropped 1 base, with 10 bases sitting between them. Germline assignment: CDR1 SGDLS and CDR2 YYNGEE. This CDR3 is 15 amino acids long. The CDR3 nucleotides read TGTGCCAGCAGCGTAGAAGGTGGAAGTAACTATGGCTACACCTTC. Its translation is CASSVEGGSNYGYTF.

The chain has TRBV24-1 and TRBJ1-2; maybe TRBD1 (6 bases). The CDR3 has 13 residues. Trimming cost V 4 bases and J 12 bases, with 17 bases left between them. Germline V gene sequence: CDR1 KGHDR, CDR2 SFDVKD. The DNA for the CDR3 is TGTGCCACCAGTGACCACGAAACAGGGAGAAACACCTTC. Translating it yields CATSDHETGRNTF.

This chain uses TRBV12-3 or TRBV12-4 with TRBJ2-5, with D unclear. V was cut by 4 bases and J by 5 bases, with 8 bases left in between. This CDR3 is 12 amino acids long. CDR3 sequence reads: CASSWAPETQYF. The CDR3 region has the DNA TGTGCCAGCAGTTGGGCCCCGGAGACCCAGTACTTC.